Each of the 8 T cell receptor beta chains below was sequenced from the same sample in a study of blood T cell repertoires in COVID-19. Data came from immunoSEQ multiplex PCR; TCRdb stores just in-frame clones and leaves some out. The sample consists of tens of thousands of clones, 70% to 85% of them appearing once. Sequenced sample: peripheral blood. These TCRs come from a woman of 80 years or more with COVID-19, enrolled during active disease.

The CDR3 here is CASSRDRDTEAFF. CDR3 sequence (DNA): TGTGCCAGCAGCAGGGACAGGGACACTGAAGCTTTCTTT. The V call is TRBV13, the J call TRBJ1-1; 9 bases match TRBD1. The V and J ends lost 5 bases and 3 bases, in that order; junction bases with no gene match: 1. Germline CDR1 is PRHDT and CDR2 is FYEKMQ (reference sequence). CDR3 size: 13 residues.

CDR3 DNA: TGTGCCAGTAGTAGCCAGGGGGACAGTCCCTGGGAGACCCAGTACTTC. It encodes CASSSQGDSPWETQYF. The rearrangement uses TRBV19 and TRBJ2-5, with 7 bases matching TRBD1. The V and J ends lost 4 bases and 5 bases, in that order; junction bases with no gene match: 13. This CDR3 has 16 residues. Germline-derived CDR1 and CDR2 are LNHDA and SQIVND (reference sequence).

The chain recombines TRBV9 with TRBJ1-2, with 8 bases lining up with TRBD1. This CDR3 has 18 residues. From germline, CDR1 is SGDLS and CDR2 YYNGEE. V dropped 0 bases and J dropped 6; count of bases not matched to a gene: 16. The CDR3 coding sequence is TGTGCCAGCAGCGTAGTCCCCTTTTCGGCAGGGGGCGTCAATGGCTACACCTTC. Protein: CASSVVPFSAGGVNGYTF.

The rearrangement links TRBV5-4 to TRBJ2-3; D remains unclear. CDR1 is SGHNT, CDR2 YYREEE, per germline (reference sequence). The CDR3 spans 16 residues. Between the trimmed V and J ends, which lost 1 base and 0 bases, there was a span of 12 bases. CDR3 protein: CASSLSTGSSTDTQYF. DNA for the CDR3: TGTGCCAGCAGCTTGTCGACGGGTTCTAGCACAGATACGCAGTATTTT.

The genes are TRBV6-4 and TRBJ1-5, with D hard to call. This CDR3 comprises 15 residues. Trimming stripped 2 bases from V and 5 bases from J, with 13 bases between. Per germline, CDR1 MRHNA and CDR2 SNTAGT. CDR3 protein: CASSDHGVADQPQHF. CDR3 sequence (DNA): TGTGCCAGCAGTGACCACGGGGTCGCCGATCAGCCCCAGCATTTT.

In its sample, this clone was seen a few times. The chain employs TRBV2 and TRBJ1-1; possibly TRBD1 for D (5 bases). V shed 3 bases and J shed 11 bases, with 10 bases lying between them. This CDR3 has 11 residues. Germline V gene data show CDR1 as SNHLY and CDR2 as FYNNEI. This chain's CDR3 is CASSEGGSAFF. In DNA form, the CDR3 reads TGTGCCAGCAGTGAGGGGGGATCGGCTTTCTTT.

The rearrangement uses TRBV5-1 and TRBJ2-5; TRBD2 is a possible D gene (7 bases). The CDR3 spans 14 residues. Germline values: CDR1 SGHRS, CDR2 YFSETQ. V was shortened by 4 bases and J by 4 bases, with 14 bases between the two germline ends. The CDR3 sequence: CASSRTRGIETQYF. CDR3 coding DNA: TGCGCCAGCAGCCGGACTAGGGGGATAGAGACCCAGTACTTC.

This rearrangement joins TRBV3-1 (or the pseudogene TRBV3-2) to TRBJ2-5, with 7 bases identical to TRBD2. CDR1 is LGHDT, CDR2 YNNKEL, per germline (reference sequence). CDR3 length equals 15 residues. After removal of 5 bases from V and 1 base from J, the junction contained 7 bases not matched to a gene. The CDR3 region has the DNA TGTGCCAGCAGCGCGGGAGTGACGGCCCAAGAGACCCAGTACTTC. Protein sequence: CASSAGVTAQETQYF.